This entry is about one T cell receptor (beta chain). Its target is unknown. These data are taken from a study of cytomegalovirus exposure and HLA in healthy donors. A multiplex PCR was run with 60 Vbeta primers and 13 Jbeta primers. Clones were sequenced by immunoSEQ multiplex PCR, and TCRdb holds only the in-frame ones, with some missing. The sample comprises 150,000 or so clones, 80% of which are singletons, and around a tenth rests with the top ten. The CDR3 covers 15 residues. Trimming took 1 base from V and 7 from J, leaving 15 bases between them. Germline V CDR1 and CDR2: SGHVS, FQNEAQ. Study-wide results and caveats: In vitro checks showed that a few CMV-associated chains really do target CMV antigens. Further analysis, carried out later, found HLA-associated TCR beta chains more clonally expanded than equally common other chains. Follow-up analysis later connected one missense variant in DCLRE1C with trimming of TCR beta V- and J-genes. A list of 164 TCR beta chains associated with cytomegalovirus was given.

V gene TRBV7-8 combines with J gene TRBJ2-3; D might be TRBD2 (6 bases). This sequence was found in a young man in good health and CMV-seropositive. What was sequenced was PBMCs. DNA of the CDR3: TGTGCCAGCAGCTTAGTAGGTGGGGGGATCAATACGCAGTATTTT. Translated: CASSLVGGGINTQYF.